The 32 T cell receptor beta chains reported below all come from one sample, sequenced in a study of T cell clonotyping in hematopoietic cell transplantation. As to time point: recipient sample about 28 days before transplant, after cytoreduction. TCRdb's table, derived via immunoSEQ multiplex PCR, lists solely in-frame clones and lacks some. Among some 49,000 clones listed, approximately 84% were seen once. Sequenced here: peripheral blood mononuclear cells, sampled before stem cell transplant. These receptors all come from a man aged 55 to 70 with biphenotypic leukemia. Some clones in this sample may be carry-over from other donors' samples.

The chain combines TRBV28 with TRBJ2-7; possibly TRBD1 for D (6 bases). The CDR3 is made up of 14 amino acids. CDR1 and CDR2 (germline): MDHEN, SYDVKM. Trimming left V 4 bases short and J 2 bases short, with 12 bases between. The DNA of the CDR3 is TGTGCCAGCAGTTCGGGACAAGCCACCTACGAGCAGTACTTC. Its translation is CASSSGQATYEQYF.

The chain has TRBV28 and TRBJ1-3, with D possibly matching TRBD1 (6 bases). The V gene's germline CDR1 is MDHEN and CDR2 SYDVKM. The CDR3 is 14 amino acids. Trimming removed 7 bases from V and 8 bases from J, with 18 bases in between. The CDR3 loop is CASILGGRGDTIYF. Here the CDR3 DNA reads TGTGCCAGCATCTTGGGGGGCCGAGGAGACACCATATATTTT.

J is TRBJ2-7 and V is TRBV2; D not certain. CDR3 size: 13 residues. Looked up from germline, CDR1 is SNHLY and CDR2 is FYNNEI. Deletions cut 4 bases from V and 1 base from J, with 8 bases between. CDR3 loop: CASSVADSYEQYF. CDR3 bases: TGTGCCAGCAGTGTTGCCGATTCCTACGAGCAGTACTTC.

The CDR3 coding sequence is TGTGCCTGGACGGGTGGGGACAGCTTCTACGAGCAGTACTTC. It translates to CAWTGGDSFYEQYF. The chain has TRBV30 and TRBJ2-7; 7 bases fit TRBD1. Losses at the gene ends were 4 bases for V and 3 bases for J; bases not matched to a gene: 9. This CDR3 has 14 amino acids. Germline V gives CDR1 GTSNPN, CDR2 SVGIG (reference sequence).

J is TRBJ1-5 and V is TRBV6-6, with D possibly being TRBD1 (5 bases). CDR1 is MNHNY, CDR2 SVGAGI, per germline (reference sequence). V gave up 10 bases and J gave up 2 bases, with 18 bases separating them. CDR3 length equals 15 residues. The CDR3 sequence: CATCRGGVGNQPQHF. CDR3 sequence (DNA): TGTGCCACCTGCCGCGGAGGGGTAGGCAATCAGCCCCAGCATTTT.

This clone was found once. V usage is TRBV11-1 and J usage is TRBJ2-2; possibly TRBD2 for D (5 bases). Trimming took off 2 bases at V and 4 bases at J, with 8 bases between the two ends. The CDR3 extends over 14 amino acids. Germline lookup yields CDR1 SGHAT and CDR2 FQDESV (reference sequence). The CDR3 sequence: CASSLTGITGELFF. CDR3 in DNA: TGTGCCAGCAGCTTAACGGGAATCACCGGGGAGCTGTTTTTT.

This chain connects TRBV5-1 to TRBJ2-2; weak D call: TRBD2 (5 bases). The CDR3 sequence is 14 residues long. Per the germline V gene, CDR1 is SGHRS and CDR2 is YFSETQ. V shed 6 bases and J shed 7 bases, with 16 bases lying between them. The DNA for the CDR3 is TGCGCCAGCATCGACGGAGGTGGGCGCGGGGAGCTGTTTTTT. It specifies CASIDGGGRGELFF.

The chain joins TRBV11-2 to TRBJ1-2; D is undetermined. Germline CDR1 SGHAT, CDR2 FQNNGV. V gave up 3 bases and J gave up 4 bases, with 6 bases separating them. The CDR3 has 12 residues. This CDR3 reads CASSLVSYGYTF. In nucleotides, the CDR3 is TGTGCCAGCAGCTTGGTTTCCTATGGCTACACCTTC.

The V gene is TRBV20-1, the J gene TRBJ2-3, with D possibly TRBD2 on 5 matching bases. Looked up from germline, CDR1 is DFQATT and CDR2 is SNEGSKA (reference sequence). This CDR3 is built from 9 residues. The CDR3 region is CSLEGRTYF. DNA for the CDR3: TGCAGCCTGGAAGGGAGAACGTATTTT.

This chain joins TRBV7-2 and TRBJ1-3, with a tentative D call TRBD1 (5 bases). V was cut by 5 bases and J by 0 bases, with 11 bases left in between. CDR3 size: 15 residues. Germline V gene sequence: CDR1 SGHTA, CDR2 FQGNSA. CDR3 protein: CASSIQTVSGNTIYF. The CDR3 DNA reads as TGTGCCAGCAGCATACAGACAGTCTCTGGAAACACCATATATTTT.

The chain employs TRBV28 and TRBJ2-7; possibly TRBD1 for D (5 bases). This CDR3 is built from 14 residues. Germline assignment: CDR1 MDHEN and CDR2 SYDVKM. The V and J ends lost 6 bases and 3 bases respectively, with 15 bases between them. CDR3 nucleotide sequence: TGTGCCAGCAGCATAAATCAGGGATACTACGAGCAGTACTTC. It specifies CASSINQGYYEQYF. The whole variable domain, remainder taken from reference TRBV28 and TRBJ2-7, is DVKVTQSSRYLVKRTGEKVFLECVQDMDHENMFWYRQDPGLGLRLIYFSYDVKMKEKGDIPEGYSVSREKKERFSLILESASTNQTSMYLCASSINQGYYEQYFGPGTRLTVT.

The rearrangement joins TRBV5-1 to TRBJ2-7; 8 bases are a match to TRBD2. This CDR3 is 14 amino acids long. Looked up from germline, CDR1 is SGHRS and CDR2 is YFSETQ. Trimming took 0 bases from V and 4 from J; bases not matched to a gene: 3. The CDR3 nucleotides read TGCGCCAGCAGCTTGGAGCCGGGAGGGTACGAGCAGTACTTC. Translation: CASSLEPGGYEQYF. The variable domain in full, completed from reference TRBV5-1 and TRBJ2-7, reads KAGVTQTPRYLIKTRGQQVTLSCSPISGHRSVSWYQQTPGQGLQFLFEYFSETQRNKGNFPGRFSGRQFSNSRSEMNVSTLELGDSALYLCASSLEPGGYEQYFGPGTRLTVT.

The chain recombines TRBV20-1 with TRBJ2-7; D call uncertain. Germline V gives CDR1 DFQATT, CDR2 SNEGSKA (reference sequence). The V end lost 8 bases, the J end lost 3 bases, and 11 bases lay between the germline ends. The CDR3 is 11 residues long. The CDR3 loop is CSPSKVYEQYF. DNA for the CDR3: TGCAGTCCTTCTAAGGTCTACGAGCAGTACTTC.

The CDR3 sequence: CASRSSRAAHYEQYF. DNA of the CDR3: TGTGCCAGCAGGTCCTCGAGGGCGGCGCACTACGAGCAGTACTTC. The chain carries TRBV13 and TRBJ2-7, with D tentatively TRBD2 (5 bases). V gave up 6 bases and J gave up 3 bases, with 18 bases separating them. Per the germline V gene, CDR1 is PRHDT and CDR2 is FYEKMQ (reference sequence). The CDR3 is 15 residues long.

The CDR3 sequence is CSVDVGSGELFF. The CDR3 DNA follows: TGCAGCGTTGATGTGGGTTCCGGGGAGCTGTTTTTT. This rearrangement joins TRBV29-1 to TRBJ2-2; no firm D call. Germline assignment: CDR1 SQVTM and CDR2 ANQGSEA. V lost 3 bases and J lost 6, with 8 bases in between. The CDR3 covers 12 residues.

The V call is TRBV29-1, the J call TRBJ2-3, with D tentatively TRBD2 (5 bases). Trimming left V 0 bases short and J 2 bases short, with 15 bases between. The CDR3 totals 16 residues. Germline V gene lookup returns CDR1 SQVTM and CDR2 ANQGSEA. CDR3 sequence (DNA): TGCAGCGTTGAAGATGGGAGAGGCCCGCTCACAGATACGCAGTATTTT. It encodes CSVEDGRGPLTDTQYF.

This chain connects TRBV28 to TRBJ1-2, with D unclear. The germline CDR1 and CDR2 sequences are MDHEN and SYDVKM. The CDR3 extends over 12 amino acids. V lost 4 bases and J lost 2, with 5 bases in between. In DNA form, the CDR3 reads TGTGCCAGCAGTTCCGTCAACTATGGCTACACCTTC. Translated: CASSSVNYGYTF.

V usage is TRBV28 and J usage is TRBJ2-7; 13 bases are shared with TRBD2. V lost 6 bases to trimming and J lost 6 bases; unmatched junction nucleotides: 11. The CDR3 contains 16 residues. CDR1 is MDHEN, CDR2 SYDVKM, per germline. The CDR3 protein is CASRQFGLAGASEQYF. Here the CDR3 DNA reads TGTGCCAGCAGACAATTCGGACTAGCGGGGGCTAGCGAGCAGTACTTC.

The V and J genes are TRBV19 and TRBJ1-1; a weak D match, TRBD1 (6 bases). V was pared by 7 bases and J by 3 bases, with 12 bases between. The CDR3 totals 13 residues. Germline V gene sequence: CDR1 LNHDA, CDR2 SQIVND (reference sequence). CDR3 sequence reads: CASIKGEDTEAFF. The CDR3 region has the DNA TGTGCCAGTATAAAGGGGGAGGACACTGAAGCTTTCTTT.

The chain combines TRBV20-1 with TRBJ1-2; D is perhaps TRBD1 (5 bases). Germline lookup yields CDR1 DFQATT and CDR2 SNEGSKA (reference sequence). There are 11 residues in the CDR3. V lost 1 base, J lost 8 bases, and 8 bases lay in between. The DNA for the CDR3 is TGCAGTGCTAGAGTAGGGGAAGGCTACACCTTC. Its translation: CSARVGEGYTF.

J is TRBJ2-7 and V is TRBV21-1; the table's D call TRBD2 went unverified against the DNA. TRBV21-1 is deemed a pseudogene. CDR3 length: 20 residues. Written as DNA, the CDR3 is TGTGCCAGCAGCAAAGTCGGGAAACTGACTAGCGGGATGGGGTCTCTTGAGCAGTACTTC. Its protein is CASSKVGKLTSGMGSLEQYF.

The chain employs TRBV6-1 and TRBJ1-5; a possible D gene is TRBD1 (6 bases). This CDR3 spans 15 amino acids. CDR1 is MNHNS and CDR2 is SASEGT in the germline V gene. Trimming took 3 bases from V and 6 from J, leaving 15 bases between them. The CDR3 nucleotides are TGTGCCAGCAGTGAGGGACAATCCGGCGGTCAGCCCCAGCATTTT. It encodes CASSEGQSGGQPQHF.

The CDR3 coding sequence is TGTGCCAGCTCGGGAAGGGCGCCCCTCTACGAGCAGTACTTC. This encodes CASSGRAPLYEQYF. V usage is TRBV28 and J usage is TRBJ2-7; D perhaps matches TRBD2 (5 bases). V was shortened by 8 bases and J by 3 bases, with 17 bases between the two germline ends. CDR1 and CDR2 from the germline V gene are MDHEN and SYDVKM. The CDR3 is 14 residues long.

The gene calls are TRBV19 and TRBJ2-7, with TRBD1 matching 7 bases. CDR3 length: 13 residues. Per germline, CDR1 LNHDA and CDR2 SQIVND (reference sequence). With V trimmed by 2 bases and J by 7 bases, 5 bases remained unmatched. The CDR3 sequence: CASSIRQGFEQYF. Written as DNA, the CDR3 is TGTGCCAGTAGTATACGACAGGGTTTTGAGCAGTACTTC.

V is TRBV7-6 and J is TRBJ2-1; 7 bases are a match to TRBD1. Losses at the gene ends were 2 bases for V and 6 bases for J; bases not matched to a gene: 4. CDR1 is SGHVS and CDR2 is FNYEAQ in the germline V gene. The CDR3 runs 14 residues. CDR3 sequence (DNA): TGTGCCAGCAGCTTATCCCGGACAGGCAATGAGCAGTTCTTC. This translates into CASSLSRTGNEQFF.

This clone was detected only once. In nucleotides, the CDR3 is TGTGCCAGCAAAGAGGGCCGCTACGAGCAGTACTTC. Translated: CASKEGRYEQYF. The chain is built from TRBV6-6 and TRBJ2-7; D is possibly TRBD2 (5 bases). The length of the CDR3 is 12 residues. Germline CDR1 is MNHNY and CDR2 is SVGAGI (reference sequence). V lost 7 bases and J 3 bases, leaving 10 bases between the germline ends.

The chain is built from TRBV7-9 and TRBJ1-2; D gene ambiguous. The ends were cut back, 5 bases at V and 1 base at J, with 11 bases in the middle. The CDR3 runs 14 residues. Germline V gives CDR1 SEHNR, CDR2 FQNEAQ (reference sequence). The CDR3 bases are TGTGCCAGCAGCCTGCTCGACCTTAACTATGGCTACACCTTC. Translated, it gives CASSLLDLNYGYTF.

The chain combines TRBV6-4 with TRBJ2-5, with a weak D call TRBD2 (6 bases). V lost 6 bases to trimming and J lost 4 bases, with 15 bases between them. This CDR3 region has 14 residues. The V gene's germline CDR1 is MRHNA and CDR2 SNTAGT. CDR3 in DNA: TGTGCCAGCAGACACGGTGGAGGGCCAGAGACCCAGTACTTC. It is translated as CASRHGGGPETQYF.

The chain recombines TRBV30 with TRBJ2-3; D is unclear. The germline V and J ends were trimmed by 1 base and 2 bases, with 10 bases remaining between them. The germline gives CDR1 GTSNPN, CDR2 SVGIG (reference sequence). The CDR3 contains 14 residues. CDR3 region: CAWSARAVTDTQYF. CDR3 DNA: TGTGCCTGGAGTGCCCGGGCCGTCACAGATACGCAGTATTTT.

This clone was detected only a few times. This chain uses TRBV6-1 with TRBJ2-3, with TRBD2 identical over 14 bases. Looked up from germline, CDR1 is MNHNS and CDR2 is SASEGT. The CDR3 extends over 22 amino acids. V lost 0 bases and J lost 5; bases outside the gene matches: 19. The CDR3 nucleotides read TGTGCCAGCAGTGAAGCCCCTCACGGACTAGCGGGAGGAAGAGGCCGCGGAGATACGCAGTATTTT. Its protein is CASSEAPHGLAGGRGRGDTQYF.

The rearrangement joins TRBV10-3 to TRBJ1-1; D perhaps matches TRBD1 (5 bases). With 5 bases removed from V and 3 bases from J, the gap between germline ends came to 19 bases. Germline loops: CDR1 ENHRY, CDR2 SYGVKD. The CDR3 is 16 residues long. This chain's CDR3 is CAISPRHWEGDTEAFF. The CDR3 bases are TGTGCCATCAGTCCCCGTCATTGGGAAGGGGACACTGAAGCTTTCTTT.

The V call is TRBV5-4, the J call TRBJ2-1, with D perhaps TRBD2 (6 bases). Germline loops: CDR1 SGHNT, CDR2 YYREEE (reference sequence). The germline V and J ends were trimmed by 3 bases and 8 bases, with 12 bases remaining between them. The CDR3 is 13 amino acids. In nucleotides, the CDR3 is TGTGCCAGCAGCTCCGGGGGTCCCGATGAGCAGTTCTTC. Translating it yields CASSSGGPDEQFF.